Each of the 16 T cell receptor beta chains below was sequenced from the same sample in a study of cytomegalovirus exposure and HLA in healthy donors. PCR was performed using 60 Vbeta and 13 Jbeta primers. Data came from immunoSEQ multiplex PCR; TCRdb stores just in-frame clones and leaves some out. Of 100,000 to 150,000 clones in the sample, around 77% are singletons; the top ten hold around 13%. Sequencing was done on a sample of PBMCs. The receptors were sampled from a woman aged 40 to 50 in good health and CMV-seropositive.

This chain connects TRBV5-1 to TRBJ2-2; tentatively, D is TRBD2 (5 bases). The germline gives CDR1 SGHRS, CDR2 YFSETQ. The V end lost 0 bases, the J end lost 7 bases, and 16 bases lay between the germline ends. The CDR3 consists of 16 residues. The DNA for the CDR3 is TGCGCCAGCAGCTTGGTCGGGAAAAACCCGGGCGGGGAGCTGTTTTTT. Its translation is CASSLVGKNPGGELFF.

This clone was found once. The chain couples TRBV6-4 to TRBJ2-7; a weak D match, TRBD1 (7 bases). The ends were cut back, 6 bases at V and 2 bases at J, with 14 bases in the middle. The CDR3 is 14 amino acids. Germline V CDR1 and CDR2: MRHNA, SNTAGT. The CDR3 coding sequence is TGTGCCAGCAGCGAGCCAGGGGGGCCCTACGAGCAGTACTTC. Translating gives CASSEPGGPYEQYF.

The table lists this clone with a few counts. The same CDR3 is also encoded by other DNA sequences in this sample. The V call is TRBV6-5, the J call TRBJ1-1; 8 bases align to TRBD1. With 6 bases clipped from V and 1 base from J, the junction kept 4 bases outside the gene matches. In germline, CDR1 is MNHEY, CDR2 SVGAGI. The CDR3 length is 14 residues. The CDR3 bases are TGTGCCAGCAGCCCTGGGACAGGGAACACTGAAGCTTTCTTT. The encoded protein is CASSPGTGNTEAFF.

The chain carries TRBV5-1 and TRBJ1-2, with D tentatively TRBD1 (6 bases). Germline-derived CDR1 and CDR2 are SGHRS and YFSETQ. This CDR3 is 15 amino acids long. V lost 0 bases to trimming and J lost 1 base, with 10 bases between them. The CDR3 DNA reads TGCGCCAGCAGCTTGGTGGACAGCCGTAACTATGGCTACACCTTC. Protein product: CASSLVDSRNYGYTF.

Only one count was recorded for this clone. This sequence joins TRBV4-1 and TRBJ2-7; the match to TRBD1 covers 10 bases. This CDR3 contains 16 residues. Germline V gives CDR1 MGHRA, CDR2 YSYEKL. V was pared by 0 bases and J by 4 bases, with 6 bases of the junction left unmatched. CDR3 sequence: CASSQDRGTGVYEQYF. The CDR3 nucleotides read TGCGCCAGCAGCCAAGATCGTGGGACAGGGGTATACGAGCAGTACTTC.

V usage is TRBV13 and J usage is TRBJ2-3; no clear D. Deletions cut 5 bases from V and 2 bases from J, with 11 bases between. Germline V gene data show CDR1 as PRHDT and CDR2 as FYEKMQ (reference sequence). The CDR3 runs to 14 residues. CDR3 protein: CASSPRLLTDTQYF. DNA for the CDR3: TGTGCCAGCAGCCCGCGGCTTCTCACAGATACGCAGTATTTT.

This chain links TRBV30 with TRBJ1-1; 8 bases map to TRBD1. J lost 0 bases, V lost 4 bases, and 7 bases had no gene match. Germline CDR1 is GTSNPN and CDR2 is SVGIG (reference sequence). This CDR3 is 15 amino acids long. This CDR3 reads CAWTRTGRMNTEAFF. The CDR3 nucleotides are TGTGCCTGGACCCGGACAGGGAGAATGAACACTGAAGCTTTCTTT.

The rearrangement joins TRBV11-3 to TRBJ2-5; D is unclear. V was pared by 4 bases and J by 5 bases, with 8 bases between. Per the germline V gene, CDR1 is SGHNT and CDR2 is YENEEA. This CDR3 has 12 amino acids. CDR3 sequence (DNA): TGTGCCAGCAGCTCCACCCGGGAGACCCAGTACTTC. Translating gives CASSSTRETQYF. The full variable domain, its missing parts supplied by reference TRBV11-3 and TRBJ2-5, is EAGVVQSPRYKIIEKKQPVAFWCNPISGHNTLYWYLQNLGQGPELLIRYENEEAVDDSQLPKDRFSAERLKGVDSTLKIQPAELGDSAVYLCASSSTRETQYFGPGTRLLVL.

V usage is TRBV15 and J usage is TRBJ2-5; possible D gene TRBD1, 6 bases. Germline CDR1 LNHNV, CDR2 YYDKDF (reference sequence). V was cut by 1 base and J by 5 bases, with 14 bases left in between. The CDR3 length is 15 residues. CDR3 loop: CATSRVDGGVETQYF. The CDR3 nucleotides read TGTGCCACCAGCAGAGTAGATGGGGGCGTGGAGACCCAGTACTTC.

The gene calls are TRBV13 and TRBJ2-1; 8 bases fit TRBD1. CDR1 is PRHDT and CDR2 is FYEKMQ in the germline V gene (reference sequence). V lost 4 bases and J lost 0; bases outside the gene matches: 14. This CDR3 region has 19 residues. CDR3 nucleotides: TGTGCCAGCAGCTCAATCCGGGACAGGATCCTTTTCTCCTACAATGAGCAGTTCTTC. Translation gives CASSSIRDRILFSYNEQFF.

The chain links TRBV2 to TRBJ2-6; tentatively, D is TRBD1 (6 bases). V was trimmed by 6 bases and J by 2 bases, leaving 14 bases between them. The CDR3 consists of 16 residues. CDR1 and CDR2 from the germline V gene are SNHLY and FYNNEI. CDR3: CASRDRGGAGANVLTF. CDR3 nucleotides: TGTGCCAGCAGGGACAGAGGGGGAGCTGGGGCCAACGTCCTGACTTTC.

The chain recombines TRBV5-4 with TRBJ2-1; possibly TRBD2 for D (6 bases). The CDR3 extends over 17 amino acids. Germline V gives CDR1 SGHNT, CDR2 YYREEE (reference sequence). The V gene lost 3 bases and the J gene lost 0 bases, with 16 bases spanning the gap. This CDR3 reads CASSSSPFSGSYNEQFF. CDR3 in DNA: TGTGCCAGCAGCTCTTCCCCCTTTAGCGGCTCCTACAATGAGCAGTTCTTC.

A word on this clone: The same CDR3 is also encoded by other DNA sequences in this sample. The chain employs TRBV25-1 and TRBJ2-2, with a weak D call TRBD2 (5 bases). V was cut by 7 bases and J by 0 bases, with 9 bases left in between. In germline, CDR1 is MGHDK, CDR2 SYGVNS. The CDR3 contains 14 residues. The CDR3 spells CASTSGANTGELFF. For the CDR3, the DNA is TGTGCCAGCACGAGCGGAGCGAACACCGGGGAGCTGTTTTTT.

The rearrangement joins TRBV28 to TRBJ2-5, with a weak D call TRBD1 (5 bases). Trimming removed 3 bases from V and 2 bases from J, with 7 bases in between. Germline V gene lookup returns CDR1 MDHEN and CDR2 SYDVKM. The CDR3 consists of 13 residues. The CDR3 DNA reads as TGTGCCAGCAGTTTTCGACAGCAAGAGACCCAGTACTTC. Translated: CASSFRQQETQYF.

This clone was detected ten times or more. Here the CDR3 DNA reads TGCGCCAGCAGCTCCCCGGGGAGGACCAATGAGCAGTTCTTC. The encoded protein is CASSSPGRTNEQFF. The V and J genes are TRBV5-1 and TRBJ2-1, with D perhaps TRBD2 (6 bases). Trimming left V 3 bases short and J 6 bases short, with 13 bases between. The CDR3 is 14 residues long. CDR1 is SGHRS, CDR2 YFSETQ, per germline.

The chain has TRBV28 and TRBJ1-4, with D perhaps matching TRBD1 (5 bases). The CDR3 totals 13 residues. Trimming left V 5 bases short and J 8 bases short, with 12 bases between. Germline V gives CDR1 MDHEN, CDR2 SYDVKM. CDR3 residues: CASSPGGREKLFF. Here the CDR3 DNA reads TGTGCCAGCAGTCCCGGGGGACGGGAAAAACTGTTTTTT.